This TCR beta chain is from a study of shared clonotypes between healthy human individuals. Study overall: Ranging from 18 to 49 in age, donors were a couple of women and three men. Notes on the study in general: With few donors, the genetic and exposure-history diversity represented was limited. Non-shared clonotypes displayed generation probabilities falling below those of clonotypes present in all four donors.

Assay runs were performed at deep level. TCRdb keeps only in-frame clones here, not all; method: immunoSEQ multiplex PCR. The table has 850,000 to 1,200,000 clones, around 76% seen once. Comment on this clone: Antigen specificity is unknown. The identical CDR3 is also encoded by other nucleotide sequences in the sample.

V lost 0 bases to trimming and J lost 1 base, with 5 bases between them. The germline CDR1 and CDR2 sequences are SGHRS and YFSETQ. The CDR3 totals 13 residues. The receptor's source is a man in his late teens or twenties in good health. Sequencing input: memory CD4+ T cells sorted from blood. Regarding subset: CD45RA-negative fraction. The chain joins TRBV5-1 to TRBJ2-7, with unresolved D. CDR3 in amino acids: CASSLEVSYEQYF. CDR3 DNA sequence: TGCGCCAGCAGCTTGGAGGTATCCTACGAGCAGTACTTC. Full variable domain (remainder filled in from reference TRBV5-1 and TRBJ2-7): KAGVTQTPRYLIKTRGQQVTLSCSPISGHRSVSWYQQTPGQGLQFLFEYFSETQRNKGNFPGRFSGRQFSNSRSEMNVSTLELGDSALYLCASSLEVSYEQYFGPGTRLTVT.